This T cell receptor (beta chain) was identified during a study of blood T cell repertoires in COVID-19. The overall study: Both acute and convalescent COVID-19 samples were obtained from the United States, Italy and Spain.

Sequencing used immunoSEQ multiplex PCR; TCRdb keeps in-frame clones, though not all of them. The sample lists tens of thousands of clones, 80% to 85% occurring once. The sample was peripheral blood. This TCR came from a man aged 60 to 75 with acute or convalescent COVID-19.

Here the CDR3 reads CASSYAGRRSPLHF. The DNA for the CDR3 is TGTGCCAGCAGTTATGCAGGGCGTCGATCACCCCTCCACTTT. V is TRBV6-2 or TRBV6-3 and J is TRBJ1-6; D may be TRBD1 (5 bases). Germline V gene data show CDR1 as MNHEY and CDR2 as SVGEGT. V lost 3 bases, J lost 10 bases, and 13 bases lay in between. CDR3 size: 14 residues.